This is a list of T cell receptor beta chains from one sample in a study of memory CD8 T cells in hepatitis C reinfection. TCRdb keeps only in-frame clones here, not all; method: immunoSEQ multiplex PCR. This sample carries roughly 43,000 clones, approximately 88% of them seen once, and the ten largest clones take 1.2%. Sequencing used naive CD8+ T cells sorted from blood. Source of these receptors: a man younger than 35 with hepatitis C virus infection. The CDR3 runs from the conserved cysteine through the conserved F or W. D genes are given only for firm matches. Size is omitted from some rows. Given values are once, few, many or a class for expanded clones.

J gene	V gene	D gene	clone size	CDR3 DNA	CDR3 protein
TRBJ2-5	TRBV4-1	.	.	TGCGCCAGCAGCCAAGGGGGGGAACAATTAAAAGAGACCCAGTACTTC	CASSQGGEQLKETQYF
TRBJ2-7	TRBV2	.	.	TGTGCCAGCAGGGCTGACTGGGGGGACTACGAGCAGTACTTC	CASRADWGDYEQYF
TRBJ2-1	TRBV5-4	.	.	TGTGCCAGCAGTTCTCCGGGACTTCTTGTCAATGAGCAGTTCTTC	CASSSPGLLVNEQFF
TRBJ2-5	TRBV27	TRBD1	.	TGTGCCAGCAGTCAACAGACAGGGCAGAAAGAGACCCAGTACTTC	CASSQQTGQKETQYF
TRBJ2-1	TRBV4-1	.	.	TGCGCCAGCAGCCAAGGGAGCAATGAGCAGTTCTTC	CASSQGSNEQFF
TRBJ1-2	TRBV27	TRBD1	.	TGTGCCAGCTCTGGGACAGGGGTGGTCTATGGCTACACCTTC	CASSGTGVVYGYTF
TRBJ2-1	TRBV29-1	.	.	TGCAGCGTTGGGGCGGACTGGAACAATGAGCAGTTCTTC	CSVGADWNNEQFF
TRBJ2-1	TRBV19	.	.	TGTGCCAGTAGTATAAGCCGGGATTCCTACAATGAGCAGTTCTTC	CASSISRDSYNEQFF
TRBJ1-1	TRBV29-1	.	.	TGCAGCGTTGAAGATTGGGACACAAGTACGGAAGCTTTCTTT	CSVEDWDTSTEAFF
TRBJ1-1	TRBV4-1	TRBD1	.	TGCGCCAGCAGCCAAGATTGGGGGACAGGGGGCACTGAAGCTTTCTTT	CASSQDWGTGGTEAFF
TRBJ2-5	TRBV7-8	.	.	TGTGCCAGCAGCGCCCCACAGGGCTCCGCAGAGACCCAGTACTTC	CASSAPQGSAETQYF
TRBJ2-7	TRBV28	TRBD2	.	TGTGCCAGCAGTTTTCGGGGGGGATCCTACGAGCAGTACTTC	CASSFRGGSYEQYF
TRBJ2-1	TRBV11-2	TRBD2	.	TGTGCCAGCAGCCGTCGGACTAGCGGGAGGGGGAATGAGCAGTTCTTC	CASSRRTSGRGNEQFF
TRBJ1-1	TRBV5-1	.	.	TGCGCCAGCAGCTTGGATGGACAGAACACTGAAGCTTTCTTT	CASSLDGQNTEAFF
TRBJ2-3	TRBV9	TRBD2	.	TGTGCCAGCAGCGACGGGACTAGCGTTACAGATACGCAGTATTTT	CASSDGTSVTDTQYF
TRBJ1-5	TRBV7-8	.	.	TGTGCCAGCAGCTTAAACCAGGCCAGCAATCAGCCCCAGCATTTT	CASSLNQASNQPQHF
TRBJ1-2	TRBV27	TRBD1	.	TGTGCCAGCAGCCTGACAGGGTACTCTAACTATGGCTACACCTTC	CASSLTGYSNYGYTF
TRBJ2-1	TRBV7-9	.	.	TGTGCCAGCAGCTTTGGGGGGGCAATTAACAATGAGCAGTTCTTC	CASSFGGAINNEQFF
TRBJ2-1	TRBV27	TRBD2	once	TGTGCCAGCAGTTTTGATAGCGGGAGGGAGCAGTTCTTC	CASSFDSGREQFF
TRBJ2-7	TRBV6-5	.	.	TGTGCCAGCAGTTTAGGGCGGGTCCCCTACGAGCAGTACTTC	CASSLGRVPYEQYF
TRBJ2-1	TRBV29-1	.	few	TGCAGCGTTGAGGTGGGAGGATACAATGAGCAGTTCTTC	CSVEVGGYNEQFF
TRBJ2-7	TRBV27	.	.	TGTGCCAGCAGTTTAAGGTTCGGCGGCTACGAGCAGTACTTC	CASSLRFGGYEQYF